What follows are 17 T cell receptor beta chains derived from one specimen sequenced in a study of blood T cells in healthy people across ages. Then a second PCR, running roughly 7 to 11 cycles, was carried out with a sample-barcoded 5' primer and a J-beta primer mix. TCRdb redid the calling of the 5' RACE reads with MiXCR, one entry per CDR3 protein. The sample includes 1,500,000 or so distinct CDR3 sequences, roughly 43% of them seen just once. Sequencing input: blood. These receptors all come from a woman aged 18-29 years in good health.

The V call is TRBV6-2 or TRBV6-3, the J call TRBJ2-7; D gene unclear. This CDR3 has 13 residues. Germline V gene sequence: CDR1 MNHEY, CDR2 SVGEGT. V lost 6 bases and J 6 bases, leaving 15 bases between the germline ends. The CDR3 region has the DNA TGTGCCAGCAGGGAGCAGGAGTGGGGCGAGCAGTACTTC. Its protein is CASREQEWGEQYF.

The V call is TRBV7-9, the J call TRBJ2-2; D perhaps matches TRBD2 (7 bases). V was clipped by 11 bases and J by 3 bases, with 16 bases between them. The CDR3 totals 14 residues. Germline values: CDR1 SEHNR, CDR2 FQNEAQ (reference sequence). Here the CDR3 DNA reads TGTGCCCTCGAGGGGGGGCGATACACCGGGGAGCTGTTTTTT. Its translation is CALEGGRYTGELFF.

The chain carries TRBV15 and TRBJ2-1; D call uncertain. This CDR3 has 13 residues. Germline V gene lookup returns CDR1 LNHNV and CDR2 YYDKDF (reference sequence). V lost 5 bases and J lost 8, with 13 bases in between. CDR3 coding DNA: TGTGCCACCAGCCTGGATATAGGTTATGAGCAGTTCTTC. Protein sequence: CATSLDIGYEQFF.

The CDR3 DNA follows: TGTGCCACCAGTGGGGCTAGCGCCACCTACAATGAGCAGTACTTC. This sequence encodes CATSGASATYNEQYF. The chain couples TRBV24-1 to TRBJ2-7, with D possibly matching TRBD2 (6 bases). This CDR3 contains 15 residues. Looked up from germline, CDR1 is KGHDR and CDR2 is SFDVKD. V lost 5 bases, J lost 7 bases, and 20 bases lay in between.

The chain carries TRBV6-1 and TRBJ1-2; TRBD1 is a possible D gene (6 bases). The CDR3 is 14 amino acids. Trimming took off 6 bases at V and 3 bases at J, with 14 bases between the two ends. Germline loops: CDR1 MNHNS, CDR2 SASEGT. CDR3 in amino acids: CASRTGGPDYGYTF. For the CDR3, the DNA is TGTGCCAGCAGGACAGGTGGACCCGACTATGGCTACACCTTC.

For this clonotype: It may be a read error: a sequence one base away is much more abundant. The CDR3 DNA follows: TGCAGCGTTGGTGGCTCTGGGGCCGACGTCCTGACTTTC. It yields the protein CSVGGSGADVLTF. The chain links TRBV29-1 to TRBJ2-6; a possible D gene is TRBD1 (5 bases). This CDR3 comprises 13 residues. Germline V gene lookup returns CDR1 SQVTM and CDR2 ANQGSEA.

This clonotype has a handful of counts. This sequence joins TRBV20-1 and TRBJ2-3; the match to TRBD2 covers 12 bases. The ends lost 5 bases at V and 5 bases at J; junction bases unmatched: 8. This CDR3 spans 15 amino acids. CDR1 and CDR2 (germline): DFQATT, SNEGSKA (reference sequence). CDR3 DNA: TGCAGTGCTTACCTAGCGGGGGGGCGGATAGATACGCAGTATTTT. Its translation: CSAYLAGGRIDTQYF.

This clonotype was seen ten or more times. This rearrangement joins TRBV27 to TRBJ2-1, with TRBD2 identical over 11 bases. Trimming at V came to 6 bases and at J to 4 bases, leaving 5 bases not matched to a gene. This CDR3 has 15 amino acids. CDR1 MNHEY and CDR2 SMNVEV come from the germline V gene (reference sequence). CDR3 bases: TGTGCCAGCAGCTTAGCGGGGGGGTTATACAATGAGCAGTTCTTC. It specifies CASSLAGGLYNEQFF.

The CDR3 region has the DNA TGTGCCAGCAGTTACGGGCAAGCATTAGTCTATGGCTACACCTTC. Protein product: CASSYGQALVYGYTF. V usage is TRBV6-2 or TRBV6-3 and J usage is TRBJ1-2; D gene ambiguous. CDR1 and CDR2 from the germline V gene are MNHEY and SVGEGT. Trimming pared 2 bases from V and 4 bases from J, leaving 14 bases between. There are 15 residues in the CDR3.

V is TRBV7-2 and J is TRBJ1-1; no clear D gene. V shed 2 bases and J shed 7 bases, with 5 bases lying between them. The germline V gene has CDR1 SGHTA and CDR2 FQGNSA. CDR3 length: 11 amino acids. CDR3 nucleotides: TGTGCCAGCAGCTTACGGTTTGAAGCTTTCTTT. The encoded protein is CASSLRFEAFF.

A few counts support this clonotype. The chain joins TRBV10-3 to TRBJ2-3; D might be TRBD1 (6 bases). Looked up from germline, CDR1 is ENHRY and CDR2 is SYGVKD. Trimming removed 8 bases at V and 4 bases at J, with 16 bases between. This CDR3 spans 14 amino acids. CDR3 nucleotide sequence: TGTGCCATCTCGAAAGGGGGTGGCCCAGATACGCAGTATTTT. Its translation is CAISKGGGPDTQYF.

This rearrangement joins TRBV20-1 to TRBJ1-5; 9 bases fit TRBD1. This CDR3 has 13 amino acids. Looked up from germline, CDR1 is DFQATT and CDR2 is SNEGSKA (reference sequence). J lost 3 bases, V lost 6 bases, and 3 bases had no gene match. This chain's CDR3 is CSALQGANQPQHF. The CDR3 DNA sequence: TGCAGTGCGCTACAGGGGGCCAATCAGCCCCAGCATTTT.

V is TRBV10-3 and J is TRBJ2-3; D is unclear. Germline V gene lookup returns CDR1 ENHRY and CDR2 SYGVKD. V lost 4 bases and J 6 bases, leaving 8 bases between the germline ends. This CDR3 region has 12 residues. CDR3 protein: CAISGQDDTQYF. DNA of the CDR3: TGTGCCATCAGTGGTCAGGACGATACGCAGTATTTT.

The chain has TRBV5-4 and TRBJ2-3; D remains unclear. The CDR3 consists of 14 residues. Looked up from germline, CDR1 is SGHNT and CDR2 is YYREEE (reference sequence). The V gene lost 0 bases and the J gene lost 4 bases, with 9 bases spanning the gap. CDR3 amino acids: CASSLVSPPDTQYF. As DNA, the CDR3 is TGTGCCAGCAGCTTGGTTAGCCCGCCAGATACGCAGTATTTT.

The chain is built from TRBV7-9 and TRBJ2-6, with 9 bases aligning to TRBD1. CDR3 length equals 19 residues. V trimming: 6 bases; J trimming: 0 bases; junction bases outside the gene matches: 12. From germline, CDR1 is SEHNR and CDR2 FQNEAQ (reference sequence). The CDR3 sequence is CASSFQVGTGSSGANVLTF. As DNA, the CDR3 is TGTGCCAGCAGTTTCCAAGTTGGGACAGGGAGCTCTGGGGCCAACGTCCTGACTTTC.

This clonotype was recorded only once. The genes are TRBV3-1 and TRBJ1-2; weak D call: TRBD1 (6 bases). The CDR3 is made up of 12 amino acids. Germline loops: CDR1 LGHDT, CDR2 YNNKEL (reference sequence). Trimming removed 8 bases at V and 3 bases at J, with 10 bases between. This CDR3 reads CASRDTDYGYTF. CDR3 bases: TGTGCCAGCCGGGACACGGACTATGGCTACACCTTC.

This clonotype was picked up many times. The chain joins TRBV6-5 to TRBJ2-7; D call uncertain. The CDR3 length is 13 residues. V shed 5 bases and J shed 3 bases, with 11 bases lying between them. Germline CDR1 reads MNHEY; CDR2 reads SVGAGI. CDR3 in DNA: TGTGCCAGCAGTGGCCCCGGAATCTACGAGCAGTACTTC. Amino acids: CASSGPGIYEQYF.